What follows are 20 T cell receptor beta chains derived from one specimen sequenced in a study of blood T cell repertoires in COVID-19. Here immunoSEQ multiplex PCR was the method, and the copy in TCRdb shows in-frame clones only, minus some. Of approximately 300,000 clones listed, under 90% are singletons. Sequenced: PBMCs or T cells enriched from blood (not recorded which). The receptors derive from a man in his 60s who had recovered from COVID-19.

The chain uses TRBV28 and TRBJ2-7; TRBD1 aligns across 7 bases. The CDR3 extends over 14 amino acids. Looked up from germline, CDR1 is MDHEN and CDR2 is SYDVKM. Germline trimming cut 10 bases from V and 2 bases from J; bases unmatched to any gene: 11. CDR3 sequence (DNA): TGTGCCATCCGGGCCAGGACAGGAGCCTACGAGCAGTACTTC. Protein: CAIRARTGAYEQYF.

The V and J genes are TRBV7-8 and TRBJ2-7; D possibly corresponds to TRBD1 (5 bases). The germline V gene encodes CDR1 SGHVS and CDR2 FQNEAQ. The CDR3 is made up of 14 amino acids. Deletions cut 4 bases from V and 0 bases from J, with 10 bases between. The chain's CDR3 is CASSSKTVSYEQYF. CDR3 sequence (DNA): TGTGCCAGCAGCTCCAAGACAGTCTCCTACGAGCAGTACTTC.

This chain joins TRBV24-1 and TRBJ2-2, with TRBD1 identical over 11 bases. The CDR3 consists of 18 residues. The germline CDR1 and CDR2 sequences are KGHDR and SFDVKD. The V segment lost 4 bases and the J segment 3 bases; nucleotides outside the gene matches: 9. CDR3 sequence reads: CATSESGTGGPHTGELFF. CDR3 coding DNA: TGTGCCACCAGTGAATCCGGGACAGGGGGACCCCACACCGGGGAGCTGTTTTTT.

This chain uses TRBV28 with TRBJ2-7, with 7 bases that match TRBD2. The V gene's germline CDR1 is MDHEN and CDR2 SYDVKM. J was trimmed by 5 bases and V by 11 bases; bases with no gene match: 18. CDR3 length: 15 amino acids. The CDR3 coding sequence is TGTGCCTCGAACTCGGGGGGAGTGGGGGAGGACGAGCAGTACTTC. This codes for CASNSGGVGEDEQYF.

As DNA, the CDR3 is TGTGCCAGCAGCCTGACAGCTACCTACGAGCAGTACTTC. Its translation is CASSLTATYEQYF. The chain couples TRBV28 to TRBJ2-7; perhaps TRBD1 as D (5 bases). Germline values: CDR1 MDHEN, CDR2 SYDVKM. CDR3 size: 13 residues. Deletions cut 6 bases from V and 2 bases from J, with 11 bases between.

The table lists this clone with a count of one. The chain uses TRBV19 and TRBJ2-5; D is perhaps TRBD1 (6 bases). The CDR3 length is 12 residues. The germline V and J ends were trimmed by 4 bases and 5 bases, with 8 bases remaining between them. Germline values: CDR1 LNHDA, CDR2 SQIVND (reference sequence). The CDR3 DNA sequence: TGTGCCAGTAGTAGCAGGGGCGAGACCCAGTACTTC. Its translation: CASSSRGETQYF.

The chain couples TRBV6-5 to TRBJ2-2; 9 nucleotides match TRBD2. The length of the CDR3 is 15 residues. Germline values: CDR1 MNHEY, CDR2 SVGAGI. J gave up 5 bases and V 8 bases, and 9 bases lay outside the gene matches. CDR3 loop: CASGREGHRTGELFF. The CDR3 DNA reads TGTGCCAGCGGGCGGGAGGGCCATCGGACCGGGGAGCTGTTTTTT.

The V gene is TRBV7-3, the J gene TRBJ2-2, with D perhaps TRBD1 (6 bases). The V gene's germline CDR1 is SGHTA and CDR2 FQGTGA. The germline V and J ends were trimmed by 6 bases and 0 bases, with 11 bases remaining between them. This CDR3 spans 15 amino acids. The CDR3 DNA follows: TGTGCCAGCAGTTACCGGACAGCGAACACCGGGGAGCTGTTTTTT. It codes for CASSYRTANTGELFF. The full variable domain, its missing parts supplied by reference TRBV7-3 and TRBJ2-2, is GAGVSQTPSNKVTEKGKYVELRCDPISGHTALYWYRQSLGQGPEFLIYFQGTGAADDSGLPNDRFFAVRPEGSVSTLKIQRTERGDSAVYLCASSYRTANTGELFFGEGSRLTVL.

V and J are TRBV24-1 and TRBJ1-2; 11 bases agree with TRBD1. This CDR3 contains 16 residues. The V segment lost 5 bases and the J segment 4 bases; nucleotides outside the gene matches: 8. The V gene's germline CDR1 is KGHDR and CDR2 SFDVKD. CDR3 bases: TGTGCCACCAGTGCCAGTGGGACAGGGGGTGTCTATGGCTACACCTTC. It is translated as CATSASGTGGVYGYTF.

This chain connects TRBV11-3 to TRBJ2-7, with D perhaps matching TRBD2 (5 bases). Germline CDR1 SGHNT, CDR2 YENEEA. With 5 bases removed from V and 6 bases from J, the gap between germline ends came to 17 bases. There are 14 residues in the CDR3. This CDR3 reads CASSRGEGLSEQYF. DNA for the CDR3: TGTGCCAGCAGCCGAGGAGAGGGATTGTCCGAGCAGTACTTC.

The chain couples TRBV11-1 to TRBJ2-7; the D is unclear. This CDR3 region has 13 residues. Germline CDR1 is SGHAT and CDR2 is FQDESV (reference sequence). V was trimmed by 1 base and J by 2 bases, leaving 6 bases between them. The CDR3 sequence: CASSLDSTYEQYF. In nucleotides, the CDR3 is TGTGCCAGCAGCTTAGACAGTACCTACGAGCAGTACTTC.

This clone has only one observation. The chain recombines TRBV7-2 with TRBJ1-1; TRBD1 is a possible D gene (5 bases). The germline CDR1 and CDR2 sequences are SGHTA and FQGNSA. V lost 2 bases and J 3 bases, leaving 10 bases between the germline ends. This CDR3 region has 14 residues. The chain's CDR3 is CASSLMQGYTEAFF. CDR3 nucleotide sequence: TGTGCCAGCAGCTTAATGCAGGGATACACTGAAGCTTTCTTT.

The J gene is TRBJ2-5, the V gene TRBV28; 8 bases align to TRBD1. The germline V gene has CDR1 MDHEN and CDR2 SYDVKM. The CDR3 is 15 residues long. V lost 2 bases, J lost 5 bases, and 7 bases stayed unmatched. The CDR3, as DNA: TGTGCCAGCAGTTTACCCGACAGGGGTGGGGAGACCCAGTACTTC. It specifies CASSLPDRGGETQYF.

On this clone itself: Its ends do not fully match the called genes, so a read error is possible. The chain recombines TRBV7-7 with TRBJ2-5; D remains unclear. The CDR3 has 14 amino acids. Germline V gene sequence: CDR1 SSHAT, CDR2 FNYEAQ (reference sequence). The CDR3 nucleotides are TGTGCTAGCAGCTTAGCTTGGGCAGAAGAGACCCAGTACTTC. Translating it yields CASSLAWAEETQYF.

The sample holds one count of this clone. The V and J genes are TRBV18 and TRBJ2-7; TRBD1 aligns across 8 bases. CDR3 length equals 17 residues. Losses at the gene ends were 5 bases for V and 0 bases for J; bases not matched to a gene: 12. Germline loops: CDR1 KGHSH, CDR2 LQKENI. The CDR3 nucleotides read TGTGCCAGCTCATCCACCAACGGACAGGGCGTCTCCTACGAGCAGTACTTC. It codes for CASSSTNGQGVSYEQYF.

The J gene is TRBJ2-1, the V gene TRBV12-5, with D possibly TRBD2 on 6 matching bases. The CDR3 runs 16 residues. V lost 6 bases and J 5 bases, leaving 20 bases between the germline ends. The germline gives CDR1 LGHNT, CDR2 FRNRAP. In DNA, the CDR3 is TGTGCTAGTGGGGGCAAATCGGCTAGCGTTAACAATGAGCAGTTCTTC. Protein product: CASGGKSASVNNEQFF.

This chain uses TRBV21-1 with TRBJ2-2; TRBD2 is taken as the D call from the table, unchecked against the DNA. TRBV21-1 is listed as a pseudogene. This CDR3 is 19 amino acids long. The CDR3, as DNA: TGTGCCAGCAGCCAATCGGGACTAGCGGGAGTTGGGACAACCGGGGAGCTGTTTTTT. Translation gives CASSQSGLAGVGTTGELFF.

The chain joins TRBV5-1 to TRBJ1-1; D might be TRBD1 (5 bases). Germline V gene sequence: CDR1 SGHRS, CDR2 YFSETQ. This CDR3 contains 15 residues. V lost 0 bases and J 1 base, leaving 10 bases between the germline ends. CDR3 nucleotide sequence: TGCGCCAGCAGCTTGGTTGGGGCGCCGAACACTGAAGCTTTCTTT. This codes for CASSLVGAPNTEAFF. Based on the CDR3 plus reference TRBV5-1 and TRBJ1-1, the full variable domain is KAGVTQTPRYLIKTRGQQVTLSCSPISGHRSVSWYQQTPGQGLQFLFEYFSETQRNKGNFPGRFSGRQFSNSRSEMNVSTLELGDSALYLCASSLVGAPNTEAFFGQGTRLTVV.

CDR3 sequence: CASSPSSGTGGETQYF. The CDR3 DNA is TGTGCCAGCAGTCCAAGTTCCGGGACAGGGGGAGAGACCCAGTACTTC. The gene calls are TRBV28 and TRBJ2-5; 11 nucleotides align to TRBD1. CDR1 is MDHEN, CDR2 SYDVKM, per germline. CDR3 length: 16 residues. V trimming: 5 bases; J trimming: 4 bases; junction bases outside the gene matches: 9.

The chain joins TRBV9 to TRBJ2-2; 11 nucleotides agree with TRBD1. V gave up 3 bases and J gave up 3 bases; unmatched junction bases: 1. The CDR3 contains 15 residues. In germline, CDR1 is SGDLS, CDR2 YYNGEE. The CDR3 sequence: CASSAGQGDTGELFF. CDR3 coding DNA: TGTGCCAGCAGCGCGGGACAGGGGGACACCGGGGAGCTGTTTTTT.